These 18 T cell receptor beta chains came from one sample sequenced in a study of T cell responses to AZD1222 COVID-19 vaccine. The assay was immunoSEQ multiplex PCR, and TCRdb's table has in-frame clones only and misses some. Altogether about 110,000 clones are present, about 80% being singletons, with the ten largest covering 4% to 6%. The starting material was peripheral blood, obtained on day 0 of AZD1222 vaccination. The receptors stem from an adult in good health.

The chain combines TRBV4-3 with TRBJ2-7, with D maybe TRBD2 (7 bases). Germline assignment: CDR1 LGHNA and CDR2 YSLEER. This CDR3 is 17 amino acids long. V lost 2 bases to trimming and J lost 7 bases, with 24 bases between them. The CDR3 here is CASSQTSPVGAGTEQYF. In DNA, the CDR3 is TGCGCCAGCAGCCAAACTTCCCCCGTGGGAGCGGGGACAGAGCAGTACTTC.

CDR3 protein: CASSLRFSIGGNTDTQYF. CDR3 nucleotide sequence: TGTGCCAGCAGCTTACGATTCAGTATCGGGGGAAACACAGATACGCAGTATTTT. The V call is TRBV11-2, the J call TRBJ2-3; TRBD2 is a possible D gene (6 bases). Germline V gives CDR1 SGHAT, CDR2 FQNNGV. This CDR3 has 18 residues. Trimming cost V 2 bases and J 2 bases, with 20 bases left between them.

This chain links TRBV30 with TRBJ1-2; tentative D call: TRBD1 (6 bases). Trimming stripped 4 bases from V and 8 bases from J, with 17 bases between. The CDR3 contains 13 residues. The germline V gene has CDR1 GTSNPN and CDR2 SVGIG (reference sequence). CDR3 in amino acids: CAWNRGGGRGYTF. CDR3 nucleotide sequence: TGTGCCTGGAACCGTGGAGGGGGAAGAGGCTACACCTTC.

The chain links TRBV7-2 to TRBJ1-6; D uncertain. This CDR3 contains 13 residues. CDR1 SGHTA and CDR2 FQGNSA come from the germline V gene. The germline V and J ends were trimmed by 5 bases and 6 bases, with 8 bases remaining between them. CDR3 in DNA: TGTGCCAGCAGCACGGGGATTAATTCACCCCTCCACTTT. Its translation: CASSTGINSPLHF. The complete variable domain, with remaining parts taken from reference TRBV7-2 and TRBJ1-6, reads GAGVSQSPSNKVTEKGKDVELRCDPISGHTALYWYRQSLGQGLEFLIYFQGNSAPDKSGLPSDRFSAERTGGSVSTLTIQRTQQEDSAVYLCASSTGINSPLHFGNGTRLTVT.

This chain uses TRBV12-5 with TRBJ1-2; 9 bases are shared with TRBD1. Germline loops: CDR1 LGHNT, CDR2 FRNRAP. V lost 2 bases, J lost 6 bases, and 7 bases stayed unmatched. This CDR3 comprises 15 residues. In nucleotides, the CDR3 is TGTGCTAGTGGTTTGACCGGGACAGGGATAGATGGCTACACCTTC. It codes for CASGLTGTGIDGYTF.

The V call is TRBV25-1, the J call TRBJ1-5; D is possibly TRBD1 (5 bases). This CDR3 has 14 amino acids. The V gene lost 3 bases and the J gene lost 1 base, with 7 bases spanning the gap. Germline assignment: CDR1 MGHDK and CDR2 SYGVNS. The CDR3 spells CASSDPGSNQPQHF. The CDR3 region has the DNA TGTGCCAGCAGTGATCCAGGGAGCAATCAGCCCCAGCATTTT.

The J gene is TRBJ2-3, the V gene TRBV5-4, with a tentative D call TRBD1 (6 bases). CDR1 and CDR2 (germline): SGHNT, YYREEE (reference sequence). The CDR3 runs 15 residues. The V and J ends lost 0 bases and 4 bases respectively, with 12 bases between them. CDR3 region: CASSLEGVLADTQYF. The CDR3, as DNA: TGTGCCAGCAGCTTGGAGGGGGTCCTGGCAGATACGCAGTATTTT.

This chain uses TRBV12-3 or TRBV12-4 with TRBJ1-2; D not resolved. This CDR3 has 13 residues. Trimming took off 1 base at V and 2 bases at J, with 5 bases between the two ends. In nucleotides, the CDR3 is TGTGCCAGCAGTTTAGACCGCAACTATGGCTACACCTTC. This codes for CASSLDRNYGYTF.

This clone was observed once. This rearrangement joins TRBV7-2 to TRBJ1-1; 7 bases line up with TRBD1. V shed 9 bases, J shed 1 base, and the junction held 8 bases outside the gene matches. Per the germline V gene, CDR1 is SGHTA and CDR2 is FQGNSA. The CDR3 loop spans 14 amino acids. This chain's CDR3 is CASTKGAANTEAFF. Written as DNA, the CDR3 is TGTGCCAGTACCAAGGGGGCAGCGAACACTGAAGCTTTCTTT.

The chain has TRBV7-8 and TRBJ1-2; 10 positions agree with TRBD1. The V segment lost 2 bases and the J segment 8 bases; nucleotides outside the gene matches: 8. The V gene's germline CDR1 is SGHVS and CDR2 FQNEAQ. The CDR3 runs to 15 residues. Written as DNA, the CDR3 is TGTGCCAGCAGCTTATTTGCGGGACAGGGGAGCGGCTACACCTTC. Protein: CASSLFAGQGSGYTF. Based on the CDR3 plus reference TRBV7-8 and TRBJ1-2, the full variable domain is GAGVSQSPRYKVAKRGQDVALRCDPISGHVSLFWYQQALGQGPEFLTYFQNEAQLDKSGLPSDRFFAERPEGSVSTLKIQRTQQEDSAVYLCASSLFAGQGSGYTFGSGTRLTVV.

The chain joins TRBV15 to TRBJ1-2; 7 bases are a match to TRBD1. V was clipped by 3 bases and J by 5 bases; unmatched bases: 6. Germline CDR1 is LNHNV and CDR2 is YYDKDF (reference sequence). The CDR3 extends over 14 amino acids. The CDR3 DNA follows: TGTGCCACCAGCAGGGACAGGAATTCTTATGGCTACACCTTC. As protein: CATSRDRNSYGYTF.

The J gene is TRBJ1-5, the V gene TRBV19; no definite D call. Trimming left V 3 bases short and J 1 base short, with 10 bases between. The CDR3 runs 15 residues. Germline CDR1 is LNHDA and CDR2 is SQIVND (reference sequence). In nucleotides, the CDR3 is TGTGCCAGTAGTATGGGGATAAGAAGCAATCAGCCCCAGCATTTT. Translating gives CASSMGIRSNQPQHF.

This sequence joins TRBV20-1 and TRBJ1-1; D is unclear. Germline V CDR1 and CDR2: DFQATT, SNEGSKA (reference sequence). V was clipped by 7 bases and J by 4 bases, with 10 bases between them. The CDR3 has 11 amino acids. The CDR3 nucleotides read TGCAGTGGCCGGCGTGGCACTGAAGCTTTCTTT. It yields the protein CSGRRGTEAFF.

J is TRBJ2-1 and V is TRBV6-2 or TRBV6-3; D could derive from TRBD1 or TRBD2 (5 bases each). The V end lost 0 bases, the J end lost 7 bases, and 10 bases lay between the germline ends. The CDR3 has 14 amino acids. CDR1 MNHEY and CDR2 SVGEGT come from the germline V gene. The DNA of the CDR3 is TGTGCCAGCAGTTACTCGCTTTGGGGGAATGAGCAGTTCTTC. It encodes CASSYSLWGNEQFF.

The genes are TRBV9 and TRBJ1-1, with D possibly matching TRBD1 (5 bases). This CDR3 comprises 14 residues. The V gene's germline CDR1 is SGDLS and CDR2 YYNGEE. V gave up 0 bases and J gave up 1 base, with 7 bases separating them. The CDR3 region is CASSVAGGNTEAFF. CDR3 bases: TGTGCCAGCAGCGTAGCCGGGGGGAACACTGAAGCTTTCTTT.

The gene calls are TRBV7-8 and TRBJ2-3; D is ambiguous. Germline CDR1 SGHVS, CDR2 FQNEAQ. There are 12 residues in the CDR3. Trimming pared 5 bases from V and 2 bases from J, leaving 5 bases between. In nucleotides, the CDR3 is TGTGCCAGCAGCCCTCACACAGATACGCAGTATTTT. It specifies CASSPHTDTQYF.

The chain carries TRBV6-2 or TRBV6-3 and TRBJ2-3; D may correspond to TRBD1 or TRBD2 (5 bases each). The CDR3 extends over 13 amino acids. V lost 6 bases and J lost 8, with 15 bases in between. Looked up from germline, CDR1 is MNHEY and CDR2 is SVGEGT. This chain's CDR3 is CASSPRGPVTQYF. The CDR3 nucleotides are TGTGCCAGCAGCCCCCGGGGACCTGTTACGCAGTATTTT.

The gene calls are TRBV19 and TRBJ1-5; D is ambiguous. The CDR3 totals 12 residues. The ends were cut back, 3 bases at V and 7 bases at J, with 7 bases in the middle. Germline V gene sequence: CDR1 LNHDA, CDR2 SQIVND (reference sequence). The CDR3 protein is CASSIRNQPQHF. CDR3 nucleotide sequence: TGTGCCAGTAGTATTAGAAACCAGCCCCAGCATTTT.